This T cell receptor beta chain is from a study of blood T cell repertoires in COVID-19. Study-wide context: Samples of COVID-19 (acute and convalescent) were obtained from the United States, Italy and Spain. PBMCs, B-cell-depleted T cells, or T cells provided the cDNA or gDNA that made up the material.

Methods used by the authors: Researchers report that nucleated cell counts were estimated from reference gene primer amplification. Sequencing used immunoSEQ multiplex PCR; TCRdb keeps in-frame clones, though not all of them. V and J calls and clone size are copied from that table; D and trimming were computed from the DNA. The sample has 250,000 to 400,000 clones, 70% to 90% seen once. The Seattle patients, enrolled during active infection, were followed longitudinally. There are a few counts of this clone. V shed 5 bases, J shed 6 bases, and the junction held 2 bases outside the gene matches. This CDR3 is built from 12 residues. Germline V gene lookup returns CDR1 SGHDT and CDR2 YYEEEE.

This receptor was taken from a woman in her 30s with COVID-19, enrolled during active disease. The sequencing sample was made of peripheral blood. This sequence joins TRBV5-6 and TRBJ1-2; 9 bases are shared with TRBD1. CDR3 protein: CASRWDRDGYTF. CDR3 nucleotide sequence: TGTGCCAGCAGGTGGGACAGGGATGGCTACACCTTC. The full variable domain, rest sourced from reference TRBV5-6 and TRBJ1-2, is DAGVTQSPTHLIKTRGQQVTLRCSPKSGHDTVSWYQQALGQGPQFIFQYYEEEERQRGNFPDRFSGHQFPNYSSELNVNALLLGDSALYLCASRWDRDGYTFGSGTRLTVV.